Following are 4 T cell receptor beta chains from one sample sequenced in a study of blood T cells in healthy people across ages. Alongside a J-beta primer mix, a sample-barcoded 5' primer served in a second PCR lasting roughly 7 to 11 cycles. TCRdb re-derived calls from the 5' RACE reads in MiXCR, one entry per CDR3 protein. The table has roughly 800,000 distinct CDR3 sequences, about 62% seen once; the top ten hold roughly 22%. The sample taken for sequencing was blood. The receptors derive from a man aged 30 to 45 in good health.

CDR3 sequence: CSARPSGSRNEQFF. For the CDR3, the DNA is TGCAGCGCCCGCCCTAGCGGGAGTAGGAATGAGCAGTTCTTC. V gene TRBV29-1 combines with J gene TRBJ2-1; the match to TRBD2 covers 10 bases. V gave up 7 bases and J gave up 7 bases; unmatched junction bases: 10. The CDR3 sequence is 14 residues long. Germline CDR1 SQVTM, CDR2 ANQGSEA.

This chain uses TRBV20-1 with TRBJ2-3; 8 bases align to TRBD2. V trimming: 0 bases; J trimming: 6 bases; junction bases outside the gene matches: 8. Germline V gene lookup returns CDR1 DFQATT and CDR2 SNEGSKA (reference sequence). CDR3 length: 15 amino acids. The CDR3 nucleotides read TGCAGTGCTAGAGAGTTTAGCGGGATAGGTGATACGCAGTATTTT. This gives the protein CSAREFSGIGDTQYF.

The chain is built from TRBV6-1 and TRBJ1-1, with D unresolved. Per the germline V gene, CDR1 is MNHNS and CDR2 is SASEGT. V lost 1 base to trimming and J lost 7 bases, with 7 bases between them. This CDR3 region has 12 residues. CDR3 residues: CASSEGGLEAFF. For the CDR3, the DNA is TGTGCCAGCAGTGAAGGAGGTCTTGAAGCTTTCTTT.

V gene TRBV20-1 combines with J gene TRBJ2-7, with 10 positions matching TRBD2. The end of the DNA aligns better with TRBJ2-5, so the J call may be wrong. Looked up from germline, CDR1 is DFQATT and CDR2 is SNEGSKA (reference sequence). The CDR3 loop spans 14 amino acids. CDR3 in DNA: TGCAGTGCCACTAGCGGGAATTTTGGAGAGACCCAGTACTTC. Translation: CSATSGNFGETQYF.